This TCR beta chain was retrieved from a study of Ad26.COV2.S vaccination and SARS-CoV-2 variants. Overall study: The donor was enrolled in the Ad26.COV2.S arm of the COV1001 trial. Study-wide findings and caveats: Vaccinated and placebo-treated recipients had similar non-spike TCR breadth. Participants in the vaccine arm had higher spike-specific TCR breadth; placebo recipients had lower.

Assay used: immunoSEQ multiplex PCR; TCRdb lists only in-frame clones, some missing. This table holds some 240,000 clones, roughly 87% found once. This clone was recorded only once. Antigen unknown. Treatment in this sample: around 19 received Ad26.COV2.S at low or high dose, single or two shots; several received placebo; per-sample allocation not given. Samples came from day 63 after the first vaccine or placebo injection. Aged 18-55 years, donor was enrolled in Boston around 2020. The CDR3 spans 14 residues. V lost 4 bases to trimming and J lost 2 bases, with 11 bases between them. CDR1 and CDR2 from the germline V gene are LGHDT and YNNKEL (reference sequence).

The sequencing used peripheral blood, collected in a trial of Ad26.COV2.S vaccine versus placebo. The TCR originated in a person between 18 and 59 years old who received the Ad26.COV2.S COVID-19 vaccine or a placebo. V gene TRBV3-1 (or the pseudogene TRBV3-2) combines with J gene TRBJ2-5; D is possibly TRBD2 (6 bases). CDR3 region: CASSRGTSQETQYF. CDR3 bases: TGTGCCAGCAGCCGGGGGACTTCACAAGAGACCCAGTACTTC.